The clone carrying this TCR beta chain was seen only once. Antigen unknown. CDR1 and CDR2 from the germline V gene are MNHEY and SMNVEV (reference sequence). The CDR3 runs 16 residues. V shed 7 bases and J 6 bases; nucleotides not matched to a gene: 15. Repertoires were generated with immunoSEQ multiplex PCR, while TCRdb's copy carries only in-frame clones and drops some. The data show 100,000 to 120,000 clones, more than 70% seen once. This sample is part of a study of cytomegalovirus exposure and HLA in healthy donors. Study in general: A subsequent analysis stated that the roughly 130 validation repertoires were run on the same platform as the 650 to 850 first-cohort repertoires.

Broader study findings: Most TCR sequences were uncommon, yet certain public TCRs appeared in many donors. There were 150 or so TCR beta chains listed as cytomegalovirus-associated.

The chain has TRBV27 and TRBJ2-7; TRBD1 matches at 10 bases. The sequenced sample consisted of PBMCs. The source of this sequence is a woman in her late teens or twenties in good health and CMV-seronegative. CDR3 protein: CASTFSPDRGYSEQYF. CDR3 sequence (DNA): TGTGCCAGCACCTTTTCACCGGACAGGGGGTATTCCGAGCAGTACTTC.